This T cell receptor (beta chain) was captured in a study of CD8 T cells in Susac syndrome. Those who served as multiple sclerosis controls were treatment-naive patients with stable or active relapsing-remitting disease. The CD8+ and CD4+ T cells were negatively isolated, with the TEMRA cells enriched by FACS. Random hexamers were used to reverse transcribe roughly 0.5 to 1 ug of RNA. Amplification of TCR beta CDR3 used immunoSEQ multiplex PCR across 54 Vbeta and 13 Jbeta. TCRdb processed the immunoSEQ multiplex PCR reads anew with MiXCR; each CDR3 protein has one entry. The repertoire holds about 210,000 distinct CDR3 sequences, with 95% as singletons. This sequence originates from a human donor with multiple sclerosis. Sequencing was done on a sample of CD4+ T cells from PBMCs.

Here the CDR3 DNA reads TGTGCCAGCATCGAACAGGGCGTCTACACCTTC. This sequence encodes CASIEQGVYTF. This chain uses TRBV6-2 or TRBV6-3 with TRBJ1-2, with a weak D call TRBD1 (6 bases). Looked up from germline, CDR1 is MNHEY and CDR2 is SVGEGT. The CDR3 covers 11 residues. V lost 7 bases and J 10 bases, leaving 13 bases between the germline ends.